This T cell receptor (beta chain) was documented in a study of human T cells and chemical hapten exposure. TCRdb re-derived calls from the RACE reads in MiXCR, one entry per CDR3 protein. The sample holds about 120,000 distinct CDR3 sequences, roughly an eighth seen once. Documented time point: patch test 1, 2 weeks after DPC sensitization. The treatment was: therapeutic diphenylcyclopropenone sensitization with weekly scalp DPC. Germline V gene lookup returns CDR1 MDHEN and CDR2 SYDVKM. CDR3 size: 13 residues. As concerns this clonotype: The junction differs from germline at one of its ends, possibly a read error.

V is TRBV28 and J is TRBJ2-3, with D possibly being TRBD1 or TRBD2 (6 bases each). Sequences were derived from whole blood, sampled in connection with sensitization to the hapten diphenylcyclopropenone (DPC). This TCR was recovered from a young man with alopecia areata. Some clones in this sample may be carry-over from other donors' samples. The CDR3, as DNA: TGTGCCAGCAGTAAGGGGGACTCAGAGACGCAGTATTTT. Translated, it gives CASSKGDSETQYF.